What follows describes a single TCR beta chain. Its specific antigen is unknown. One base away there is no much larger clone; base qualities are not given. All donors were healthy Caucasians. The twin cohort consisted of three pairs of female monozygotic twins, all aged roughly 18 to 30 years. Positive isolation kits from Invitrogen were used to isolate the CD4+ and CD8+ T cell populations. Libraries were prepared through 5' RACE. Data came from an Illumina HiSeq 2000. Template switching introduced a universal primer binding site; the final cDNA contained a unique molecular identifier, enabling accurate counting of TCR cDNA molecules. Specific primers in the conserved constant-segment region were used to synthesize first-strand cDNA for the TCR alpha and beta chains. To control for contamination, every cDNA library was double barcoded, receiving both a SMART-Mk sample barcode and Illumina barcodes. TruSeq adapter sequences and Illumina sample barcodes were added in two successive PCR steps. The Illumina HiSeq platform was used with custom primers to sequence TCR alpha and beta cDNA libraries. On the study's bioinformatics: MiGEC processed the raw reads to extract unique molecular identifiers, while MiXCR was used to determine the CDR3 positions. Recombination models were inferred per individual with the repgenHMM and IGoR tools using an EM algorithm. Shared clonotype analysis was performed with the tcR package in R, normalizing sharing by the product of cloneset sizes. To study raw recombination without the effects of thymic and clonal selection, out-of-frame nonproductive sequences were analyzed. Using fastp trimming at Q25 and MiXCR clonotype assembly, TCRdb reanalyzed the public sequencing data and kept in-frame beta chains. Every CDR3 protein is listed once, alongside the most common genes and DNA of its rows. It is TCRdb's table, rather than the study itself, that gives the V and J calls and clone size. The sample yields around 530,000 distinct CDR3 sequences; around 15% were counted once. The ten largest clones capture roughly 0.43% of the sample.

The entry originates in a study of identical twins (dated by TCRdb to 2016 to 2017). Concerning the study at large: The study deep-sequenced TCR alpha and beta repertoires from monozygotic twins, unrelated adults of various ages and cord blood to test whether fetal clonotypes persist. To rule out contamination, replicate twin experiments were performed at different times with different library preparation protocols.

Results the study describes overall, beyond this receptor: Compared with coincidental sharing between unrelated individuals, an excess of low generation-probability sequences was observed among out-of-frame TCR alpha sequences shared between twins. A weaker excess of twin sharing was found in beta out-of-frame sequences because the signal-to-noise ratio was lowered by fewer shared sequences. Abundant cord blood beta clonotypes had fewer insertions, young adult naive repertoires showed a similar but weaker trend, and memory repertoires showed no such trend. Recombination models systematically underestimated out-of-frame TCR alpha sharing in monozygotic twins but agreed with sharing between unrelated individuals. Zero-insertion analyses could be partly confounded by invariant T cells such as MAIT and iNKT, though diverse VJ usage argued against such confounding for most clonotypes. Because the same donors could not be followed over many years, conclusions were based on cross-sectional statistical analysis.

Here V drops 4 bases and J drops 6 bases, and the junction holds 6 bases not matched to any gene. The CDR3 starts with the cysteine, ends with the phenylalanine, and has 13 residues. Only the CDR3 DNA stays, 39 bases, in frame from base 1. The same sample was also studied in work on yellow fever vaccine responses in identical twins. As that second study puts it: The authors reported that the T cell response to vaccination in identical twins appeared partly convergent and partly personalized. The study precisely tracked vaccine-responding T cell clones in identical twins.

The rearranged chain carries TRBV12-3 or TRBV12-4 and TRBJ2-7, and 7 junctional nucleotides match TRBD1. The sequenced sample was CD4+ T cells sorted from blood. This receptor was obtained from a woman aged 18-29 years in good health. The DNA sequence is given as TGTGCCAGCAGTTCCGAGGGGGCTGGCGAGCAGTACTTC. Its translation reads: CASSSEGAGEQYF.